Listed here is a single T cell receptor beta chain. The antigen is undetermined. The CDR3 runs 13 residues. In germline, CDR1 is PRHDT, CDR2 FYEKMQ (reference sequence). Trimming stripped 3 bases from V and 1 base from J, with 6 bases between. These data belong to a study of EBV T-cell therapy then PD-1 blockade in nasopharyngeal carcinoma. The assay was immunoSEQ multiplex PCR, and TCRdb's table has in-frame clones only and misses some. In the table there are 22,000 or so clones, 82% of which are singletons. Treatment in this sample: AdE1-LMPpoly-expanded autologous EBV-specific T-cell therapy followed by anti-PD-1 nivolumab.

The starting material was CD8+ T cells from blood, obtained at day -245 from a patient whose treatment included autologous EBV-specific T cells and nivolumab. The chain is built from TRBV13 and TRBJ1-1, with D tentatively TRBD1 (5 bases). The sequence was obtained from a man between 40 and 49 years old with nasopharyngeal carcinoma. This CDR3 reads CASSLGGNTEAFF. The CDR3 coding sequence is TGTGCCAGCAGCTTGGGGGGGAACACTGAAGCTTTCTTT.